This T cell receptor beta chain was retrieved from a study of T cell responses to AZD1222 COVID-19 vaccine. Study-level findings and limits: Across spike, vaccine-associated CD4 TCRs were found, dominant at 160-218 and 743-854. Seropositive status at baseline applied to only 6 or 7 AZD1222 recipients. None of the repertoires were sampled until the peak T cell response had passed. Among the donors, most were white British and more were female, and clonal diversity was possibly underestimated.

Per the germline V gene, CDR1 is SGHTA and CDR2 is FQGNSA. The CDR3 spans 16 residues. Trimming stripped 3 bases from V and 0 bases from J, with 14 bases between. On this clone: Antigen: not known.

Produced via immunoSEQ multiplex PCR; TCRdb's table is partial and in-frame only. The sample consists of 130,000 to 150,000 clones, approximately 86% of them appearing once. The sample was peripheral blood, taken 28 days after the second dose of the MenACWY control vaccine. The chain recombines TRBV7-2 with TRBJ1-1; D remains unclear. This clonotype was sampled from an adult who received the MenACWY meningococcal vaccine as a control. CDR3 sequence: CASSFNPGGMNTEAFF. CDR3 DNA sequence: TGTGCCAGCAGCTTCAATCCCGGAGGCATGAACACTGAAGCTTTCTTT.